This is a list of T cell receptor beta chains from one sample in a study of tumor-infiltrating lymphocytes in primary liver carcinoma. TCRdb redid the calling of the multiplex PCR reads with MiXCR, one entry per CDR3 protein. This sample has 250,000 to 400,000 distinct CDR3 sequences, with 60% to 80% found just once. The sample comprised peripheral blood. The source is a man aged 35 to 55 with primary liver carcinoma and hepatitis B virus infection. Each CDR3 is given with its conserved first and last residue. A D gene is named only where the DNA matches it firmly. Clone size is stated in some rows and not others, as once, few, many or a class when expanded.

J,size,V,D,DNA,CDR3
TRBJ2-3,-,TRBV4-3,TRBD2,TGCGCCAGCAGCCAAGGCGAGCCGGGAGGCCTCACAGATACGCGGTATTTT,CASSQGEPGGLTDTRYF
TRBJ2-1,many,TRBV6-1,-,TGTGCCAGCAGTGCGAATACGAAGAATGAGCAGTTCTTC,CASSANTKNEQFF
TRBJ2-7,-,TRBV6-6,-,TGTGCCAGCAATGTAGCGGAATCCTACGAGCAGTACTTC,CASNVAESYEQYF
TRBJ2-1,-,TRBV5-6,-,TGTGCCAGCAGCTTGGGAGGGCGTGGGAGCTCCTACAATGACCAGTTCTTC,CASSLGGRGSSYNDQFF
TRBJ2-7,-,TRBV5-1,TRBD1,TGCGCCAGCAGCTTGCAGGGGGCGCTCTACGAGCAGTACTTC,CASSLQGALYEQYF
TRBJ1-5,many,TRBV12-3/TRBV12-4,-,TGTGCCAGCAGTTTACTACAAGGACAGCCCCAGCATTTT,CASSLLQGQPQHF
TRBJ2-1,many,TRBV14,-,TGTGCCAGCAGCCAAGATGCGTGGGCGGACAATGAGCAGTTCTTC,CASSQDAWADNEQFF
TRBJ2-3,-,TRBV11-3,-,TGTGTCAGTAGTGGAAGGGGGGCAGATACGCAGTATTTT,CVSSGRGADTQYF
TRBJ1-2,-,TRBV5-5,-,TGTGCCAGCAGCTCGGTAGACGGATCCTATGGCTACACCTTC,CASSSVDGSYGYTF
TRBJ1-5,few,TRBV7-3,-,TGTGCCAGCAGCTCAGGACGGGATCAGCCCCAGCATTTT,CASSSGRDQPQHF
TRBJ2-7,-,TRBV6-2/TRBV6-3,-,TGTGCCAGCAGCCCCCTCATGAGCGCGCAGTACTTC,CASSPLMSAQYF
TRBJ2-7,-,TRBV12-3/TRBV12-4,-,TGCGCCAGCAGTCCCAGAGGGTGGGGTGACGAGCAGTACTTC,CASSPRGWGDEQYF
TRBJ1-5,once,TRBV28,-,TGTGCCAGCAGGACCCCGGGCGCCAATCAGCCCCAGCATTTT,CASRTPGANQPQHF
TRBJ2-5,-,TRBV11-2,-,TGTATCAGCAGTTACGGAGAGACCCAGTACTTC,CISSYGETQYF
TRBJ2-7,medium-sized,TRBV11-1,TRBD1,TGTGCCAGCACCGACACCGGGACAGGGTACGAGCAGTACTTC,CASTDTGTGYEQYF
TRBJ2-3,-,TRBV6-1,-,TGTGCCAGTAGTGATTGTAGCTGGCCCGCAGATATGCAGTATTTT,CASSDCSWPADMQYF
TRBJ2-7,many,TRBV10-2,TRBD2,TGCGCCAGCAGTCCCGGACTAGCGGGAGGAACCTACGAGCAGTACTTC,CASSPGLAGGTYEQYF
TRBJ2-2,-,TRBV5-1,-,TGCGCCAGCGAAACAACCGGGACAAGCACCGGGGAGCTGTTTTTT,CASETTGTSTGELFF
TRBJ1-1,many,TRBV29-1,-,TGCAGCGTTGGGCAGGCCATGAACACTGAAGCTTTCTTT,CSVGQAMNTEAFF
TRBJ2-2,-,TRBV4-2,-,TGTGTCAGCAGCCAACCGGACTCGACCGGGGAACTGTTTTTT,CVSSQPDSTGELFF
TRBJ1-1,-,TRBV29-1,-,TGCAGCTATTCGTACGGGCCAGGGACCACTGAAGCTTTCTTT,CSYSYGPGTTEAFF